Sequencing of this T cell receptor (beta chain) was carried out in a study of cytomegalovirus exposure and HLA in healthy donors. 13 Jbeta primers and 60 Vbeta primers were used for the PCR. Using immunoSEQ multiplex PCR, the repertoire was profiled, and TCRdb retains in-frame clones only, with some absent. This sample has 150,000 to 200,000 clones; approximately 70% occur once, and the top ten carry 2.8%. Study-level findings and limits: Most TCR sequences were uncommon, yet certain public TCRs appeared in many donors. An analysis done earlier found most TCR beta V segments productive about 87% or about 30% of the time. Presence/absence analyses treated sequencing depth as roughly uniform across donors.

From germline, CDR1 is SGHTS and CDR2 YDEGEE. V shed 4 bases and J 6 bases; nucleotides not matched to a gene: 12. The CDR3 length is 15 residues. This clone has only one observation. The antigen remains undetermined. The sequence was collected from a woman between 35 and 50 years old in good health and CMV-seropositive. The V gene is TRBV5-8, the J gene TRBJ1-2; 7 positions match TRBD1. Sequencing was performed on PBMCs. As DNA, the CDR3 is TGTGCCAGCAGCGACAGCGCAGGGGGGATCCATGGCTACACCTTC. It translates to CASSDSAGGIHGYTF.